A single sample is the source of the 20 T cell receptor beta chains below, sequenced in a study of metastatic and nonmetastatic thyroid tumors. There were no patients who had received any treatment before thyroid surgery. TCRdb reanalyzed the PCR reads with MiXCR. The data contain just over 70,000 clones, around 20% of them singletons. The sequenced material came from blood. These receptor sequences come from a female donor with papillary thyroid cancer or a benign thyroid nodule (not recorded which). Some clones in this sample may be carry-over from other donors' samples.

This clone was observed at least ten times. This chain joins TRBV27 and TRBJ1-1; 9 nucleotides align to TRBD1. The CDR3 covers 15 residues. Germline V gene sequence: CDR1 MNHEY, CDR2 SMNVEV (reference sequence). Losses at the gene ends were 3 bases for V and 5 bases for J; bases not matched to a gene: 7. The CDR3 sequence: CASSFTGGRGTEAFF. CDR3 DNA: TGTGCCAGCAGTTTTACAGGGGGCAGAGGGACTGAAGCTTTCTTT.

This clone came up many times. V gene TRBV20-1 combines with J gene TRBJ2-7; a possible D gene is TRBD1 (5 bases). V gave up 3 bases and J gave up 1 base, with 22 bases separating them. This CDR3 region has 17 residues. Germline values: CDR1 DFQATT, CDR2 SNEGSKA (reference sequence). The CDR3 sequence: CSASFLPRQLLSYEQYF. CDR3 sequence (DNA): TGCAGTGCTAGTTTTCTCCCTAGACAGCTACTTTCCTACGAGCAGTACTTC.

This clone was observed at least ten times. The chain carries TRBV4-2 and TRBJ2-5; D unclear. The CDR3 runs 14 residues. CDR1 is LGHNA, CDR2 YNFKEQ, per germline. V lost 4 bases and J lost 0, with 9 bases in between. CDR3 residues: CASSPSLYQETQYF. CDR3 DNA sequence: TGTGCCAGCAGCCCTTCCTTGTACCAAGAGACCCAGTACTTC.

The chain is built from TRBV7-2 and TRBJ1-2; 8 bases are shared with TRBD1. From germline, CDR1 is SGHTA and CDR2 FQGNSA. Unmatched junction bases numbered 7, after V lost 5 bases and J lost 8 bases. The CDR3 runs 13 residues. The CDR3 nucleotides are TGTGCCAGCAGCCACCGACAGGGGACGGGCTACACCTTC. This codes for CASSHRQGTGYTF.

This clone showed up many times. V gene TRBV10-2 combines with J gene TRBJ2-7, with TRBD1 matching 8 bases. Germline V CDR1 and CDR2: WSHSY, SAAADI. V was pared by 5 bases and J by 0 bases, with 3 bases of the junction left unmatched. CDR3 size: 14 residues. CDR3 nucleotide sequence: TGCGCCAGCAGTTACAGGGGGGCCTCCTACGAGCAGTACTTC. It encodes CASSYRGASYEQYF.

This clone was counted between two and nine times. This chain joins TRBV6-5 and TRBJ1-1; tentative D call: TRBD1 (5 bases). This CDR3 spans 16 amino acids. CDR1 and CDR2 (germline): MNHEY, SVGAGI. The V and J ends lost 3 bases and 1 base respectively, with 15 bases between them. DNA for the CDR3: TGTGCCAGCAGTTATAACCAGGGCTCCCCGAACACTGAAGCTTTCTTT. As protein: CASSYNQGSPNTEAFF.

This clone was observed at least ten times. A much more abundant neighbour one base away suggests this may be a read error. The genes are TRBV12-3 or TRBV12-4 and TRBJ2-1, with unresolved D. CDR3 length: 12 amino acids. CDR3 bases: TGTGCTACATCCCGCGCAGGTAATGGGCAGTTCTTC. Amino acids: CATSRAGNGQFF.

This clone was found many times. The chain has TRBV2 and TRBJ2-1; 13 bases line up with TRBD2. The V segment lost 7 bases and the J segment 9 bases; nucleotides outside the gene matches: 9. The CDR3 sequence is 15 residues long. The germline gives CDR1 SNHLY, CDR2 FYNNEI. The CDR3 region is CASTLTSGRTGEQFF. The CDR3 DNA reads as TGTGCCAGCACCCTGACTAGCGGGAGGACGGGTGAGCAGTTCTTC.

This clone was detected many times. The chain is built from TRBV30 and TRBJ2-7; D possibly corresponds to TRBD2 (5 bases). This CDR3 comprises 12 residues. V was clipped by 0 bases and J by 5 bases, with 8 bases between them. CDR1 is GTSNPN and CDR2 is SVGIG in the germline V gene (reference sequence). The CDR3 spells CAWSVSGNEQYF. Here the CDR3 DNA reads TGTGCCTGGAGTGTTTCGGGGAACGAGCAGTACTTC.

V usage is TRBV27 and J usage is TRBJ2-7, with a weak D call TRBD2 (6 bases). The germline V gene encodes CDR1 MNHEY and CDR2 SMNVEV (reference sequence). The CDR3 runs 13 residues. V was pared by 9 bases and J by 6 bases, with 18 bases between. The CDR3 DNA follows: TGTGCCAGTCGATCACCGGGAGCGGGCGAGCAGTACTTC. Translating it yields CASRSPGAGEQYF.

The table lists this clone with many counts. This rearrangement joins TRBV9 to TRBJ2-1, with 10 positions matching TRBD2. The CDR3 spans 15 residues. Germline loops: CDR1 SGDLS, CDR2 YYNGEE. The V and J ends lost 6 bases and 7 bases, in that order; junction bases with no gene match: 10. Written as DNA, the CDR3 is TGTGCCAGCAAACCCGGGACTAGCGATGGGAATGAGCAGTTCTTC. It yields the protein CASKPGTSDGNEQFF.

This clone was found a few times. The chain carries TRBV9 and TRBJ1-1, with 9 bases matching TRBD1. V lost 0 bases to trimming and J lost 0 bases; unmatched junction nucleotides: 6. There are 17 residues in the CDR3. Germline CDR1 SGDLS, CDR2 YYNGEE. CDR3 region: CASSVDPGQGMNTEAFF. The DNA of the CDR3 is TGTGCCAGCAGCGTAGACCCCGGACAGGGGATGAACACTGAAGCTTTCTTT.

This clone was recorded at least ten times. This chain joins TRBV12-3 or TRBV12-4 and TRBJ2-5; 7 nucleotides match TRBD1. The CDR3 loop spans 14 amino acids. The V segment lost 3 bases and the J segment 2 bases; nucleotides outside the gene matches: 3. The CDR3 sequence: CASSFGTEQETQYF. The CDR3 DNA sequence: TGTGCCAGCAGTTTCGGGACAGAGCAAGAGACCCAGTACTTC.

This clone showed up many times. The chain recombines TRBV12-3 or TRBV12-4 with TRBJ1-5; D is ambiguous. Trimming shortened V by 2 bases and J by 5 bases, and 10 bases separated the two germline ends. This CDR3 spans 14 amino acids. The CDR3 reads CASSLLGKYQPQHF. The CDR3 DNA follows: TGTGCCAGCAGTTTATTGGGGAAGTATCAGCCCCAGCATTTT.

This chain's CDR3 is CSASGTGEKMSETQYF. The CDR3 coding sequence is TGCAGTGCCTCCGGGACAGGGGAGAAAATGTCAGAGACCCAGTACTTC. The genes are TRBV20-1 and TRBJ2-5; TRBD1 matches at 10 bases. Per germline, CDR1 DFQATT and CDR2 SNEGSKA (reference sequence). The CDR3 length is 16 residues. V shed 6 bases, J shed 4 bases, and the junction held 14 bases outside the gene matches.

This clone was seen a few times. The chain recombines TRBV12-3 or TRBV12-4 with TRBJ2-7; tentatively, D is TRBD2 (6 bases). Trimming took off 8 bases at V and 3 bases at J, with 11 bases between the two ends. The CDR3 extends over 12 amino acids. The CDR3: CASRRGGYEQYF. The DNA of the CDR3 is TGTGCCAGCCGACGGGGAGGCTACGAGCAGTACTTC.

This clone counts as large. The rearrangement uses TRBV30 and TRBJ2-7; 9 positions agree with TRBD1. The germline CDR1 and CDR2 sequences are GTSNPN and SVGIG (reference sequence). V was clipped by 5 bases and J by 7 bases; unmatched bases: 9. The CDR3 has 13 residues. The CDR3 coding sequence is TGTGCCTGGTCCGGGACAGGGATATGGGAGCAGTACTTC. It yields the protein CAWSGTGIWEQYF.

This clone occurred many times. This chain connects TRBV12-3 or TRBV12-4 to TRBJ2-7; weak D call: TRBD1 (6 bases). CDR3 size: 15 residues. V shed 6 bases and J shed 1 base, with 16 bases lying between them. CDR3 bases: TGTGCCAGCAGCCCAGACAGGATAGGGTCCTACGAGCAGTACTTC. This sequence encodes CASSPDRIGSYEQYF.

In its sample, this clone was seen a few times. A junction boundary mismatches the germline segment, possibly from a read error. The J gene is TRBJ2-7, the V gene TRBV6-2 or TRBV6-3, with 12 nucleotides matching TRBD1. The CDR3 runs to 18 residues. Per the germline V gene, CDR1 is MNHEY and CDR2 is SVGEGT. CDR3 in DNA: TGTGCCAACAGTAAACCGGGACAGGGGGCTAGATTGGACTACGAGCAGTACTTC. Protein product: CANSKPGQGARLDYEQYF.

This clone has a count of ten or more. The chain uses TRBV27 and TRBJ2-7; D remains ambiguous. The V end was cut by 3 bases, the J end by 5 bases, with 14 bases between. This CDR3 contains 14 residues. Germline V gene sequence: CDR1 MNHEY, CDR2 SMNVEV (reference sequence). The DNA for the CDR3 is TGTGCCAGCAGTTTGAAGGGTCTTAGGAACGAGCAGTACTTC. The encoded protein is CASSLKGLRNEQYF.